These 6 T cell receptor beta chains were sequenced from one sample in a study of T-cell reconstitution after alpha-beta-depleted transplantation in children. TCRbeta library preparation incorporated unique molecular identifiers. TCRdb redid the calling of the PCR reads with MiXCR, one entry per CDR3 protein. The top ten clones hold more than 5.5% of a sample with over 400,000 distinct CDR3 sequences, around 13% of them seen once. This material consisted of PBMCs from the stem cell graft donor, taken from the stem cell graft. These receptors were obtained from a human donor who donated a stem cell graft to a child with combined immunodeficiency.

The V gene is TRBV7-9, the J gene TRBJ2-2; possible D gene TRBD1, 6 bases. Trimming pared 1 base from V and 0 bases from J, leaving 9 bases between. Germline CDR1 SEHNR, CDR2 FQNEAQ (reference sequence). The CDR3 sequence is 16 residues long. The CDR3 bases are TGTGCCAGCAGCTTAGTTTGGACAGCGAACACCGGGGAGCTGTTTTTT. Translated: CASSLVWTANTGELFF.

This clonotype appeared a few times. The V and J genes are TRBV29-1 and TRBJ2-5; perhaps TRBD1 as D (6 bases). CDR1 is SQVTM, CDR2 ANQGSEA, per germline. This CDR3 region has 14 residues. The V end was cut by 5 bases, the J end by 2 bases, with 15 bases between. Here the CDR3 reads CSVPPGQEQETQYF. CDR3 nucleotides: TGCAGCGTTCCCCCGGGACAAGAGCAAGAGACCCAGTACTTC.

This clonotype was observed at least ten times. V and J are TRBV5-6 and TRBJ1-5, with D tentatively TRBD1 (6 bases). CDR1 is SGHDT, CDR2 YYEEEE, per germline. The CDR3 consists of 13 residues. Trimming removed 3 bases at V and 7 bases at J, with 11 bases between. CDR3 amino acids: CASSWGGGQPQHF. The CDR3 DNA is TGTGCCAGCAGCTGGGGAGGGGGGCAGCCCCAGCATTTT.

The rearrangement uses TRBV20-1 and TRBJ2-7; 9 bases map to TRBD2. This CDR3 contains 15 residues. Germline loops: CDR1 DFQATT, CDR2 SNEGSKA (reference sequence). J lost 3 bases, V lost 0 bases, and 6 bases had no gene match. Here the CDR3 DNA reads TGCAGTGCTAGAGATCCTGGCGGGAGGGTCTACGAGCAGTACTTC. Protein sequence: CSARDPGGRVYEQYF.

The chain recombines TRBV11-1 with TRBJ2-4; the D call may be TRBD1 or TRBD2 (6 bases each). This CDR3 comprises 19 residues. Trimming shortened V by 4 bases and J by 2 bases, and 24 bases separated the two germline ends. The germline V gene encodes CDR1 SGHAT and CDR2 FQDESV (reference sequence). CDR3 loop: CASSSPSMGGQGTKNIQYF. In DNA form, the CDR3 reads TGTGCCAGCAGCTCCCCCTCAATGGGGGGCCAAGGAACCAAAAACATTCAGTACTTC.

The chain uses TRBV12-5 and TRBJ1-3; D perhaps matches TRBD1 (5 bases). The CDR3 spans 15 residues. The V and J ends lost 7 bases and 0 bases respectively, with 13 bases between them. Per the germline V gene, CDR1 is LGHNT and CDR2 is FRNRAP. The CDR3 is CASAWGNSSGNTIYF. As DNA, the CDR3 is TGTGCTAGTGCCTGGGGGAACTCCTCTGGAAACACCATATATTTT. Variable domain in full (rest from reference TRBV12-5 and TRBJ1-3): DARVTQTPRHKVTEMGQEVTMRCQPILGHNTVFWYRQTMMQGLELLAYFRNRAPLDDSGMPKDRFSAEMPDATLATLKIQPSEPRDSAVYFCASAWGNSSGNTIYFGEGSWLTVV.